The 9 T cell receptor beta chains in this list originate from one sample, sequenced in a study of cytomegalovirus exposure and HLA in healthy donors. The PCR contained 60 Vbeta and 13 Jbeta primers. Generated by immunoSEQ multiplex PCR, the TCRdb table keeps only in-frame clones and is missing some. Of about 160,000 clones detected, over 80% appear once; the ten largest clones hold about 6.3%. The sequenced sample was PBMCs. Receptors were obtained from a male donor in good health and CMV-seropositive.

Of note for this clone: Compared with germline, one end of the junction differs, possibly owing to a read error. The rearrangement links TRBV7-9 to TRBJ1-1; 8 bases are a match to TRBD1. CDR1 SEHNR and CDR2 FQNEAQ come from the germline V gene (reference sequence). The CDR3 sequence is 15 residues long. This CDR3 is CSSSLAGRGPSGAFF. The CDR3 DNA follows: TGTTCCAGCAGCTTAGCGGGCAGGGGGCCCTCAGGAGCTTTCTTT.

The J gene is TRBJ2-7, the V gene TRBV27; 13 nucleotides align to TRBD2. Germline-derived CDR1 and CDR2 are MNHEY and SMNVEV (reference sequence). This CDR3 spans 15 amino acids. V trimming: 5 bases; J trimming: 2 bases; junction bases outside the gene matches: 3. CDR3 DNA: TGTGCCAGCAGTCTACTAGCGGGAGGGCCCTACGAGCAGTACTTC. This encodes CASSLLAGGPYEQYF.

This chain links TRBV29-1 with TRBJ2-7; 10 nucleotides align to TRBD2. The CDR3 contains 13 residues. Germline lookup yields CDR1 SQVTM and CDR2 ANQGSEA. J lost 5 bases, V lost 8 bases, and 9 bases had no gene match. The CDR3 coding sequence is TGCAGCTATGTCTGGCTAGCGGGAGACGAGCAGTACTTC. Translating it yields CSYVWLAGDEQYF.

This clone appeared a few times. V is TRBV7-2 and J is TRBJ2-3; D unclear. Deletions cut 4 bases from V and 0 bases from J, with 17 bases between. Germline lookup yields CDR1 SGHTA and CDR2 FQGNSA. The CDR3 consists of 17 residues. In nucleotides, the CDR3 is TGTGCCAGCAGCTGGGCGTCCGTCTATAGTAGCACAGATACGCAGTATTTT. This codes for CASSWASVYSSTDTQYF.

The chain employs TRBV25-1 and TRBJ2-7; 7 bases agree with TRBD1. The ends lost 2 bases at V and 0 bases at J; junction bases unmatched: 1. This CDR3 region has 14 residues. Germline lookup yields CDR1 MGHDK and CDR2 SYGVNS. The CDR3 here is CASSERDSSYEQYF. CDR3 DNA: TGTGCCAGCAGTGAAAGGGACAGCTCCTACGAGCAGTACTTC.

In DNA form, the CDR3 reads TGTGCCAGTAGTAGGACAGGTTGGCTCCTATCTGGGGCCAACGTCCTGACTTTC. Translating gives CASSRTGWLLSGANVLTF. The chain uses TRBV19 and TRBJ2-6; 7 nucleotides line up with TRBD1. The CDR3 extends over 18 amino acids. Trimming cost V 4 bases and J 1 base; bases outside gene matches: 10. Looked up from germline, CDR1 is LNHDA and CDR2 is SQIVND (reference sequence).

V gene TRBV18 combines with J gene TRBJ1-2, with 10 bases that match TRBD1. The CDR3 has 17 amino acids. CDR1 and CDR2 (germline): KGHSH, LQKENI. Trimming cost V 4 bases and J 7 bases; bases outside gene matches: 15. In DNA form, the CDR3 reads TGTGCCAGCTCACTCGTAGATGCGGGACAGGGGAACGGTGGCTACACCTTC. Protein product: CASSLVDAGQGNGGYTF.

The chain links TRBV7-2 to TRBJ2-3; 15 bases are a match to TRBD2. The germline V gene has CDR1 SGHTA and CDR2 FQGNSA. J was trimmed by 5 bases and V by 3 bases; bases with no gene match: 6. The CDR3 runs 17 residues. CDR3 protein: CASSLGLAGGLGDTQYF. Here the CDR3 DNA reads TGTGCCAGCAGCTTGGGACTAGCGGGAGGATTAGGAGATACGCAGTATTTT. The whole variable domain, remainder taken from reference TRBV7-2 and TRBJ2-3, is GAGVSQSPSNKVTEKGKDVELRCDPISGHTALYWYRQSLGQGLEFLIYFQGNSAPDKSGLPSDRFSAERTGGSVSTLTIQRTQQEDSAVYLCASSLGLAGGLGDTQYFGPGTRLTVL.

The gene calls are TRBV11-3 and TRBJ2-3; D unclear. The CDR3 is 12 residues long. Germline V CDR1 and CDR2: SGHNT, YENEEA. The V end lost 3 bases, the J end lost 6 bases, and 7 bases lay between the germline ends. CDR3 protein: CASSFGLDTQYF. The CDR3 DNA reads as TGTGCCAGCAGCTTCGGTCTGGATACGCAGTATTTT.